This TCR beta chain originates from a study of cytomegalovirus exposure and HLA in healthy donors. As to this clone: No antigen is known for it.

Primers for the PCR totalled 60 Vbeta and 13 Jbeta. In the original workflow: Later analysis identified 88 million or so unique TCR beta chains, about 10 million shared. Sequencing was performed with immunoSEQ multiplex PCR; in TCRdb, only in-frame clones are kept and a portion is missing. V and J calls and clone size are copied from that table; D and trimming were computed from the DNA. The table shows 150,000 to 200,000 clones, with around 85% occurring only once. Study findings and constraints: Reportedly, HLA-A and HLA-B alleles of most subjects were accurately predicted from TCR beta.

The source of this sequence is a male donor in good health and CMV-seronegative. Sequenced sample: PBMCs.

The chain's CDR3 is CASRSPGGANYEQYF. In nucleotides, the CDR3 is TGTGCCAGCAGGAGTCCGGGCGGGGCCAACTACGAGCAGTACTTC. The rearrangement links TRBV6-1 to TRBJ2-7, with a tentative D call TRBD2 (6 bases). Trimming stripped 6 bases from V and 3 bases from J, with 18 bases between. Looked up from germline, CDR1 is MNHNS and CDR2 is SASEGT. CDR3 length: 15 residues.